The T cell receptor beta chain described here comes from a study of identical twins. TCRdb passed the 5' RACE reads through MiXCR, listing each CDR3 protein once. The sample includes 450,000 to 600,000 distinct CDR3 sequences, 20% to 25% seen only once; the top ten take approximately 0.52%. CDR3 length: 17 residues. Germline-derived CDR1 and CDR2 are SGHRS and YFSETQ. The trim removed 4 bases at V and 0 bases at J, leaving 8 bases unmatched. The same data also went into a second study, on yellow fever vaccine responses in identical twins.

The chain employs TRBV5-1 and TRBJ2-3, with TRBD2 matching over 10 bases. The TCR sequence derives from a woman aged 18-30 years in good health. The sample comprised CD4+ T cells sorted from blood. The CDR3 region has the DNA TGCGCCAGCAGCCAAGCGGGACTAGCGAAGAGCACAGATACGCAGTATTTT. This translates into CASSQAGLAKSTDTQYF.